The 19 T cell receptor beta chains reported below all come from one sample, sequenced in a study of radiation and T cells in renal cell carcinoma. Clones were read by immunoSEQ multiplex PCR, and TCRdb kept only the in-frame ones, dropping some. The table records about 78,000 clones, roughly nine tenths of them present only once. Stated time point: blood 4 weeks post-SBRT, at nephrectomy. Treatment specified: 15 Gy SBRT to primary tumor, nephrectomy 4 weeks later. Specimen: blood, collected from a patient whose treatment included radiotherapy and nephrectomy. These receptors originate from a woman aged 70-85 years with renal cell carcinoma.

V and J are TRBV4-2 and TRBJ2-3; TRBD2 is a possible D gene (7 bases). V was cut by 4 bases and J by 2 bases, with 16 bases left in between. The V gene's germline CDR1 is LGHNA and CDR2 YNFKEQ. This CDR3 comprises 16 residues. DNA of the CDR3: TGTGCCAGCAGCCGGGGTCGGGGGGCTATCACAGATACGCAGTATTTT. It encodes CASSRGRGAITDTQYF.

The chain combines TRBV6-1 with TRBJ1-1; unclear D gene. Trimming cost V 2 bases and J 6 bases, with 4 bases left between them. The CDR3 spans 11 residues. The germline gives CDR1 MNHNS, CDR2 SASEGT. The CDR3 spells CASSEIAEAFF. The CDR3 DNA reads TGTGCCAGCAGTGAAATCGCTGAAGCTTTCTTT.

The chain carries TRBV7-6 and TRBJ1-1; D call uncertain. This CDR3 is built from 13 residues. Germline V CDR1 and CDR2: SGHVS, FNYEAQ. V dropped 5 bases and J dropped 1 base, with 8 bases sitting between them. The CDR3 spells CASSEQPNTEAFF. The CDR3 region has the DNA TGTGCCAGCAGCGAACAGCCGAACACTGAAGCTTTCTTT.

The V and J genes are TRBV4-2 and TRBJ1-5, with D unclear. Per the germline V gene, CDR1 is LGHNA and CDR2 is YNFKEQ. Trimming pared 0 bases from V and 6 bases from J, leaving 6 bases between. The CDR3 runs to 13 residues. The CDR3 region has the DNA TGTGCCAGCAGCCAAGAGAAGGGTCAGCCCCAGCATTTT. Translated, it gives CASSQEKGQPQHF.

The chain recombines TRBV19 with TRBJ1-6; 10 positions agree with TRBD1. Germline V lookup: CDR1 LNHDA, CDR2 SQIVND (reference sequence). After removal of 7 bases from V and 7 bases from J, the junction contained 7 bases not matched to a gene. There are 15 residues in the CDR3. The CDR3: CASTLGTGVNSPLHF. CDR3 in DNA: TGTGCCAGTACCCTGGGGACAGGGGTAAATTCACCCCTCCACTTT.

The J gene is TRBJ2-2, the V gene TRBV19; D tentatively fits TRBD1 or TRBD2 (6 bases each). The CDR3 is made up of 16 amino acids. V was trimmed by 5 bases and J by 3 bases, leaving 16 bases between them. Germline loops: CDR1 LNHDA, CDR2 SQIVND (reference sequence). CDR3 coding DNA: TGTGCCAGTAGTCTTTGGGGGGCCGGGGACACCGGGGAGCTGTTTTTT. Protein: CASSLWGAGDTGELFF.

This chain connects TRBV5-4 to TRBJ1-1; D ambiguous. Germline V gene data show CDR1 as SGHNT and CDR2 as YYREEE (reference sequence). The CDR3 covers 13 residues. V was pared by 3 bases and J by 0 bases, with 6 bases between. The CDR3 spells CASSSPMNTEAFF. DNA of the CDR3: TGTGCCAGCAGCTCTCCCATGAACACTGAAGCTTTCTTT.

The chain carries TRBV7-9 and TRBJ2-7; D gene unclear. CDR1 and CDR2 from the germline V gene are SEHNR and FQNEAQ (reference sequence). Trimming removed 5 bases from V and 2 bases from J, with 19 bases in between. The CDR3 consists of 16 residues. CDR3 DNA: TGTGCCAGCAGCCACCCCTTACAAGGGTTACCCTACGAGCAGTACTTC. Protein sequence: CASSHPLQGLPYEQYF.

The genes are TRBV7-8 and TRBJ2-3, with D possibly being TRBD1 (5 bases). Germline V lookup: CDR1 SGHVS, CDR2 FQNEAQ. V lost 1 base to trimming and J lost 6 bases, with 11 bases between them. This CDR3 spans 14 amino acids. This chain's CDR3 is CASSLVAGSDTQYF. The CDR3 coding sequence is TGTGCCAGCAGCTTAGTGGCAGGGTCCGATACGCAGTATTTT.

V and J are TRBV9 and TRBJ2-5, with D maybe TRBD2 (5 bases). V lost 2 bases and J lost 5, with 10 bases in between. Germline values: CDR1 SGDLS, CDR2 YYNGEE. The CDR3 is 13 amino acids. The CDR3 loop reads CASSVSSSETQYF. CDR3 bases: TGTGCCAGCAGCGTCTCTAGCAGCGAGACCCAGTACTTC.

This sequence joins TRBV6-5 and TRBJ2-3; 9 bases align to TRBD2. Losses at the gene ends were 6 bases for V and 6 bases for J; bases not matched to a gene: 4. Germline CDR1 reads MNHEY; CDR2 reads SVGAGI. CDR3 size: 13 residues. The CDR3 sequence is CASRAGGADTQYF. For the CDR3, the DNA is TGTGCCAGCAGGGCGGGGGGGGCTGATACGCAGTATTTT.

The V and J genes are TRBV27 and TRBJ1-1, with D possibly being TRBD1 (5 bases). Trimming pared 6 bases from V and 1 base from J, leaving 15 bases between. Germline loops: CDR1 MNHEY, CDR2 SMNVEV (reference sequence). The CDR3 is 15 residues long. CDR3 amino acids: CASRHQGLTNTEAFF. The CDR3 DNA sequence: TGTGCCAGCAGGCACCAGGGACTTACGAACACTGAAGCTTTCTTT.

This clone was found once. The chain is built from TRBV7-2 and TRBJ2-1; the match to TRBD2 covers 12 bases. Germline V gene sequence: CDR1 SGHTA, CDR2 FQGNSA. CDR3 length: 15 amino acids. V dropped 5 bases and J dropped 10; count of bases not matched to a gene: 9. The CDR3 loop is CASSASGTSGREQFF. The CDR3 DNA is TGTGCCAGCAGCGCCTCCGGGACTAGCGGGCGGGAGCAGTTCTTC.

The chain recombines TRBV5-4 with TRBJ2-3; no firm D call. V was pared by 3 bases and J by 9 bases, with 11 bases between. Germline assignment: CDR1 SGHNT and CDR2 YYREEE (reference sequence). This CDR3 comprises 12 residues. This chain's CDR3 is CASSSLTSTQYF. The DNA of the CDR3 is TGTGCCAGCAGCTCGTTGACTTCGACGCAGTATTTT.

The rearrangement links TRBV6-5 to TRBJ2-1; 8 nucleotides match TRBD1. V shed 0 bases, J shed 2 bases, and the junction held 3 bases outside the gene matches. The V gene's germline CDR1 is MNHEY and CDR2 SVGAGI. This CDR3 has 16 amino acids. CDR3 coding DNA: TGTGCCAGCAGTTACTCGTCAGGGGGCGCCTACAATGAGCAGTTCTTC. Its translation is CASSYSSGGAYNEQFF.

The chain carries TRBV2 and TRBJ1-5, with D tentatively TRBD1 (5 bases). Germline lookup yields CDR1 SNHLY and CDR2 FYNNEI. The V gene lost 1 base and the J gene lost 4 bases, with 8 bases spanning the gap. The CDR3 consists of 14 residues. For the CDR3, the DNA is TGTGCCAGCAGTGAAGGTAGGGGAAATCAGCCCCAGCATTTT. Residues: CASSEGRGNQPQHF.

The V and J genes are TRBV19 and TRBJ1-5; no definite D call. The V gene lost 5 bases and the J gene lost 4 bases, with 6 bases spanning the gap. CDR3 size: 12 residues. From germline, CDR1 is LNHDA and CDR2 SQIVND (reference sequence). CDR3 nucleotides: TGTGCCAGTAGTCAAATGAATCAGCCCCAGCATTTT. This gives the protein CASSQMNQPQHF. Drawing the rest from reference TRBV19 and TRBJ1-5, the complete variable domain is DGGITQSPKYLFRKEGQNVTLSCEQNLNHDAMYWYRQDPGQGLRLIYYSQIVNDFQKGDIAEGYSVSREKKESFPLTVTSAQKNPTAFYLCASSQMNQPQHFGDGTRLSIL.

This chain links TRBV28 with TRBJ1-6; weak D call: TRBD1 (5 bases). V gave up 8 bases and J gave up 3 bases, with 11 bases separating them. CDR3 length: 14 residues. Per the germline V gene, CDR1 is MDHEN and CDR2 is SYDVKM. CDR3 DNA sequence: TGTGCCAGCTGGGGACCCGTCTATAATTCACCCCTCCACTTT. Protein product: CASWGPVYNSPLHF.

The CDR3 DNA reads as TGTGCCAGCAGCCCCTTGGTGAACACTGAAGCTTTCTTT. Translated, it gives CASSPLVNTEAFF. The gene calls are TRBV7-2 and TRBJ1-1, with D hard to call. Trimming shortened V by 5 bases and J by 0 bases, and 7 bases separated the two germline ends. The germline V gene has CDR1 SGHTA and CDR2 FQGNSA. The CDR3 totals 13 residues.